A single sample gave rise to the 14 T cell receptor beta chains below, sequenced in a study of regulatory T cells in long-lasting Graves disease. Relying on iRepertoire HTBI primers and Arm-PCR of CDR3 regions, the team built TCR beta libraries. TCRdb processed the multiplex PCR reads anew with MiXCR; each CDR3 protein has one entry. This sample carries 240,000 or so distinct CDR3 sequences, 20% of them seen once, and the ten largest clones take approximately 15%. Time point: newly diagnosed GD, antithyroid drugs for less than 3 months. PBMC-derived RNA was used for the TCR library. Material: peripheral blood mononuclear cells (PBMCs), obtained at new diagnosis, from a patient treated with antithyroid drugs. The receptors were gathered from a female donor with Graves disease.

This clonotype has only one observation. A single base separates this from a much larger clone, so it may be a read error. Without the conserved terminal phenylalanine or tryptophan, this CDR3 likely stems from a read error. V is TRBV7-2 and J is TRBJ2-1, with 12 bases fitting TRBD2. Germline V CDR1 and CDR2: SGHTA, FQGNSA. This CDR3 is built from 16 residues. The CDR3 reads CAGSLVGLAGSNEQFL. The CDR3 coding sequence is TGTGCCGGCAGCTTAGTTGGACTAGCGGGGAGCAATGAGCAGTTCCTC.

Many counts were recorded for this clonotype. In DNA, the CDR3 is TGTGCCAGCAGTTTACGGGGGGTTGGTAACTATGGCTACACCTTC. Translation gives CASSLRGVGNYGYTF. The chain combines TRBV12-3 or TRBV12-4 with TRBJ1-2; D perhaps matches TRBD1 (5 bases). V was trimmed by 2 bases and J by 1 base, leaving 11 bases between them. The CDR3 contains 15 residues.

This clonotype was seen only a few times. In DNA form, the CDR3 reads TGCGCCAGCTCCCTCCTCCCTGCGACGGGTTCCTACGAGCAGTACTTC. Its protein is CASSLLPATGSYEQYF. The chain combines TRBV5-1 with TRBJ2-7; D ambiguous. The V end lost 7 bases, the J end lost 1 base, and 21 bases lay between the germline ends. This CDR3 region has 16 residues. CDR1 and CDR2 (germline): SGHRS, YFSETQ.

The chain uses TRBV2 and TRBJ2-5; possible D gene TRBD2, 6 bases. Germline loops: CDR1 SNHLY, CDR2 FYNNEI. The CDR3 is 15 residues long. V shed 5 bases and J shed 5 bases, with 18 bases lying between them. CDR3 DNA: TGTGCCAGCAGTAAGAGACAGCGGGCCGGGGAGACCCAGTACTTC. It specifies CASSKRQRAGETQYF.

Ten or more counts support this clonotype. This chain links TRBV7-9 with TRBJ2-5; D could derive from TRBD1 or TRBD2 (5 bases each). The CDR3 has 16 amino acids. V lost 3 bases, J lost 4 bases, and 18 bases lay in between. Germline V gives CDR1 SEHNR, CDR2 FQNEAQ (reference sequence). DNA of the CDR3: TGTGCCAGCAGCTTTGGCGACAGAGGCGGGTTAGAGACCCAGTACTTC. Translation: CASSFGDRGGLETQYF.

This clonotype was recorded many times. The chain joins TRBV29-1 to TRBJ1-1; 12 bases align to TRBD1. The junction had 10 bases not matched to a gene; V was cut back by 4 bases and J by 4 bases. From germline, CDR1 is SQVTM and CDR2 ANQGSEA. CDR3 size: 16 residues. This CDR3 is CSVGGTGGGLSTEAFF. The CDR3 region has the DNA TGCAGCGTTGGAGGGACAGGGGGCGGTCTGAGCACTGAAGCTTTCTTT.

This clonotype was detected ten times or more. The chain carries TRBV7-3 and TRBJ2-2; 8 nucleotides line up with TRBD2. Trimming removed 0 bases from V and 7 bases from J; junction bases left unmatched: 4. The CDR3 runs 15 residues. Looked up from germline, CDR1 is SGHTA and CDR2 is FQGTGA. As DNA, the CDR3 is TGTGCCAGCAGCTTAACTAGCGGGGTTCTCGGGGAGCTGTTTTTT. This codes for CASSLTSGVLGELFF.

This clonotype came up many times. J is TRBJ2-5 and V is TRBV28; 7 nucleotides align to TRBD2. J was trimmed by 7 bases and V by 1 base; bases with no gene match: 9. The CDR3 contains 15 residues. Germline CDR1 MDHEN, CDR2 SYDVKM. The CDR3 spells CASSLSQGPGGTQYF. The CDR3 DNA sequence: TGTGCCAGCAGTTTATCCCAGGGACCGGGGGGGACCCAGTACTTC.

This clonotype was seen at least ten times. The V and J genes are TRBV7-2 and TRBJ2-1; weak D call: TRBD2 (7 bases). V lost 3 bases and J lost 9, with 12 bases in between. Germline V gene lookup returns CDR1 SGHTA and CDR2 FQGNSA. The CDR3 covers 13 residues. The chain's CDR3 is CASSFGGPGEQFF. The DNA of the CDR3 is TGTGCCAGCAGCTTCGGGGGGCCGGGTGAGCAGTTCTTC. Full variable domain (missing parts from reference TRBV7-2 and TRBJ2-1): GAGVSQSPSNKVTEKGKDVELRCDPISGHTALYWYRQSLGQGLEFLIYFQGNSAPDKSGLPSDRFSAERTGGSVSTLTIQRTQQEDSAVYLCASSFGGPGEQFFGPGTRLTVL.

This clonotype was counted ten times or more. J is TRBJ2-1 and V is TRBV13; 7 bases line up with TRBD1. There are 15 residues in the CDR3. Germline CDR1 PRHDT, CDR2 FYEKMQ (reference sequence). The V segment lost 6 bases and the J segment 9 bases; nucleotides outside the gene matches: 14. The CDR3 sequence is CASSAGLGYRGEQFF. The CDR3 region has the DNA TGTGCCAGCAGTGCAGGGCTGGGCTACAGGGGTGAGCAGTTCTTC.

This clonotype has ten or more counts. V and J are TRBV12-3 or TRBV12-4 and TRBJ1-3, with D uncertain. V dropped 3 bases and J dropped 8 bases, with 14 bases sitting between them. The CDR3 is 14 amino acids. The DNA for the CDR3 is TGTGCCAGCAGTTTCCAGCTGGGCACGGACACCATATATTTT. Translating gives CASSFQLGTDTIYF.

As regards this clonotype: Being one base from a much bigger clone, this may be a read error. The chain joins TRBV11-1 to TRBJ2-5; TRBD1 matches 7 bases. V was clipped by 4 bases and J by 5 bases; unmatched bases: 7. The CDR3 runs to 14 residues. Germline CDR1 and CDR2: SGHAT and FQDESV (reference sequence). The CDR3 coding sequence is TGTGCCAGCAGCTCAAGCAGGGGGTTCGAGACCCAGTACTTC. Its protein is CASSSSRGFETQYF.

This clonotype appeared many times. The chain is built from TRBV28 and TRBJ2-6; D is ambiguous. This CDR3 contains 15 residues. Between the trimmed V and J ends, which lost 6 bases and 0 bases, there was a span of 9 bases. Per germline, CDR1 MDHEN and CDR2 SYDVKM. This chain's CDR3 is CASSSSGSGANVLTF. CDR3 nucleotide sequence: TGTGCCAGCAGCTCGTCAGGCTCTGGGGCCAACGTCCTGACTTTC.

This clonotype was recorded at least ten times. Germline and junction disagree at one end, which may indicate a read error. The chain carries TRBV20-1 and TRBJ2-5, with D maybe TRBD1 (5 bases). The germline gives CDR1 DFQATT, CDR2 SNEGSKA (reference sequence). The CDR3 runs to 12 residues. The CDR3 region is CSARTVQEAQYF. The CDR3 region has the DNA TGCAGTGCTAGGACAGTCCAAGAGGCCCAGTACTTC.